The clone carrying this T cell receptor beta chain has at least ten counts. Its antigen is not known. TCRdb analysed the 5' RACE reads with MiXCR anew, one entry per CDR3 protein. The sample lists about 340,000 distinct CDR3 sequences; around 4.1% were seen once. This CDR3 contains 14 residues. V was clipped by 6 bases and J by 7 bases; unmatched bases: 5. The germline V gene has CDR1 MNHNY and CDR2 SVGAGI (reference sequence). The data belong to a study of T cells after yellow fever vaccination. Points from the study as a whole: Weaker overall, the secondary response nonetheless peaked faster (day 5 versus 15). Highly abundant clonotypes carried over from the bulk population could end up in FACS-sorted repertoires as contaminants.

V is TRBV6-6 and J is TRBJ2-2; TRBD2 agrees at 10 bases. This specimen consisted of PBMCs, obtained 5 days after the yellow fever booster vaccination. The TCR comes from a young man who received the YFV17D yellow fever vaccine. The CDR3 bases are TGTGCCAGCAGCAGAAGCGGGGGGGACGGGGAGCTGTTTTTT. Its translation is CASSRSGGDGELFF.